This T cell receptor (beta chain) was sequenced during a study of cytomegalovirus exposure and HLA in healthy donors. The CDR3 loop spans 16 amino acids. V lost 4 bases to trimming and J lost 7 bases; unmatched junction nucleotides: 11. Germline V lookup: CDR1 SNHLY, CDR2 FYNNEI. Study-level findings and limits: With further analysis later on, most CMV-associated TCR beta chains appeared HLA-restricted.

Use of 60 Vbeta and 13 Jbeta primers characterized the PCR. Sequencing used immunoSEQ multiplex PCR; TCRdb keeps in-frame clones, though not all of them. This repertoire shows some 150,000 clones, around three quarters found once; its top ten account for about 2.5%. In regard to this clone: Its antigen is unidentified.

The origin of this receptor is a woman between 45 and 65 years old in good health and CMV-seronegative. Sequencing was performed on PBMCs. The chain recombines TRBV2 with TRBJ1-5; 9 nucleotides line up with TRBD1. CDR3 nucleotide sequence: TGTGCCAGCAGTGCCGGGACAGGGAAAGTAAAGCAGCCCCAGCATTTT. Its translation is CASSAGTGKVKQPQHF.